Only a few counts were recorded for the clone carrying this T cell receptor (beta chain). The antigen is not known. This CDR3 is also generated by other DNA sequences in the sample. These data belong to a study of beta chain features in type 1 diabetes. Study overall: All samples yielded 107,917,701 examined sorted cells.

Study-level findings and limits: Moderate yet significant TCRB CDR3 shortening was seen in Type 1 diabetes patients in all four CD4+ subsets. The study found that naive, central memory and Treg TCRB repertoires appeared more similar in patients than in healthy donors. Any role of HLA type in TCRB rearrangement remained unresolved here.

J lost 2 bases, V lost 1 base, and 0 bases had no gene match. Germline V gene lookup returns CDR1 MNHNS and CDR2 SASEGT. This CDR3 contains 14 residues. Expressed TCRB transcripts were sequenced because the entire RNA isolate underwent reverse transcription. This table comes from immunoSEQ multiplex PCR, and its TCRdb copy is limited to in-frame clones, with some not included. The data hold some 700,000 clones, with 13% observed a single time. The sequence was obtained from a man between 18 and 35 years old with type 1 diabetes. The sequencing sample was made of naive CD4+ T cells from blood. V and J are TRBV6-1 and TRBJ1-2; 8 bases are a match to TRBD1. The CDR3 coding sequence is TGTGCCAGCAGTGAAGGACAGGGGAACTATGGCTACACCTTC. It codes for CASSEGQGNYGYTF.